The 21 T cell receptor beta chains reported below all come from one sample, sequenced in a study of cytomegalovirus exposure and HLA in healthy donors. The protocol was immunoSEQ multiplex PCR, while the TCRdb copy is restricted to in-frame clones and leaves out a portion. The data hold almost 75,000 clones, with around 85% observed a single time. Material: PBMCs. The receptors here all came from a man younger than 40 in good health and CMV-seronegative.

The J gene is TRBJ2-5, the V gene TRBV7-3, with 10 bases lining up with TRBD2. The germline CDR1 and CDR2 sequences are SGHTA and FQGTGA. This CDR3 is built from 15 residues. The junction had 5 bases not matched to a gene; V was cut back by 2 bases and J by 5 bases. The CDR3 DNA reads TGTGCCAGCAGCTTACGTAGCGGGGGGCTTGAGACCCAGTACTTC. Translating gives CASSLRSGGLETQYF.

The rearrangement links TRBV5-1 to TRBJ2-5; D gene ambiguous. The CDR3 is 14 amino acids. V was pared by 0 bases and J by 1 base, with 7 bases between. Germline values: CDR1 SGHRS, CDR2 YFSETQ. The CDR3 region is CASSLAISQETQYF. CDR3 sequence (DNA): TGCGCCAGCAGCTTGGCCATTAGCCAAGAGACCCAGTACTTC.

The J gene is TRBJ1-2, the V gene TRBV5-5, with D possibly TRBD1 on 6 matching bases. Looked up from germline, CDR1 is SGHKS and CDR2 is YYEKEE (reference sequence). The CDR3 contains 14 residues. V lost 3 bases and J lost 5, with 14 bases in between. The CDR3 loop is CASSSRGGQYGYTF. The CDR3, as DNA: TGTGCCAGCAGCTCGAGGGGGGGGCAGTATGGCTACACCTTC.

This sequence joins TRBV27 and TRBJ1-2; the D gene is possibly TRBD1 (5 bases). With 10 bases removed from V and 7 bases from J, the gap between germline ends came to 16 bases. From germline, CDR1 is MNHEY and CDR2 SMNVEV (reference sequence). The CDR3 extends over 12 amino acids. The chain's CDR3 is CATTGVDGGYTF. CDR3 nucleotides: TGTGCCACGACGGGGGTGGACGGTGGCTACACCTTC.

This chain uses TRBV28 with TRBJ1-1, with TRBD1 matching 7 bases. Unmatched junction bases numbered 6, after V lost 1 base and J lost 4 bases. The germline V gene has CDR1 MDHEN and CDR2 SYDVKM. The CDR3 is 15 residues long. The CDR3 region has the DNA TGTGCCAGCAGTTTATTACAGGGGTGGGGCACTGAAGCTTTCTTT. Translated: CASSLLQGWGTEAFF.

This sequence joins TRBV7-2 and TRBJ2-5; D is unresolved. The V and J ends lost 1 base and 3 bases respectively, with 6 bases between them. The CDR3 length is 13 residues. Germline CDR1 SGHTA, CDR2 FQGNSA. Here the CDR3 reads CASSLVFEETQYF. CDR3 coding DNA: TGTGCCAGCAGCTTAGTCTTTGAAGAGACCCAGTACTTC.

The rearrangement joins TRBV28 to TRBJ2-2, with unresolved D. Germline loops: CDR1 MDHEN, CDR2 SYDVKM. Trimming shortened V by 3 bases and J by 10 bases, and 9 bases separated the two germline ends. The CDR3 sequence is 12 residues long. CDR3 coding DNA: TGTGCCAGCAGTTTTCAGAGGTTGGAGCTGTTTTTT. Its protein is CASSFQRLELFF.

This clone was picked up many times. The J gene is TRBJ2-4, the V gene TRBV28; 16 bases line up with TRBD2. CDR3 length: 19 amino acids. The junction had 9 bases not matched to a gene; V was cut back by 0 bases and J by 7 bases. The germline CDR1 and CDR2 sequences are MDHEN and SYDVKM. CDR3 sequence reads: CASSLWGLAGGMGKNIQYF. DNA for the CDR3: TGTGCCAGCAGTTTATGGGGACTAGCGGGAGGGATGGGGAAGAACATTCAGTACTTC. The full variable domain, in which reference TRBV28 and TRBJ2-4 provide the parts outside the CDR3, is DVKVTQSSRYLVKRTGEKVFLECVQDMDHENMFWYRQDPGLGLRLIYFSYDVKMKEKGDIPEGYSVSREKKERFSLILESASTNQTSMYLCASSLWGLAGGMGKNIQYFGAGTRLSVL.

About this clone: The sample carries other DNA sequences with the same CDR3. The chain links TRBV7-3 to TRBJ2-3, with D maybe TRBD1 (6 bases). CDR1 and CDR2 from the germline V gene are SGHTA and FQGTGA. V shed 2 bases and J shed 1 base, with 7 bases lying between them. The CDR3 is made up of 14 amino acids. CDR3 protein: CASSLSGGTDTQYF. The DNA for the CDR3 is TGTGCCAGCAGCTTATCAGGGGGCACAGATACGCAGTATTTT.

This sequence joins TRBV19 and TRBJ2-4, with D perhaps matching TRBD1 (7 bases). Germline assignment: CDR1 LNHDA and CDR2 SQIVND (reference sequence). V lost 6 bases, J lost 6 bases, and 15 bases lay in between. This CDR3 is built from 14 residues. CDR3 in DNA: TGTGCCAGTAGCGGAGGGGGCGTGAGAAACATTCAGTACTTC. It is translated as CASSGGGVRNIQYF.

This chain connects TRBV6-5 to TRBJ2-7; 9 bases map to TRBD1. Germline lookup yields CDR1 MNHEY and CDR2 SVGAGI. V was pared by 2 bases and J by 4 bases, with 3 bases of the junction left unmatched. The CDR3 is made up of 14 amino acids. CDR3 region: CASSYGTGLYEQYF. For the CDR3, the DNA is TGTGCCAGCAGTTACGGGACAGGGCTATACGAGCAGTACTTC.

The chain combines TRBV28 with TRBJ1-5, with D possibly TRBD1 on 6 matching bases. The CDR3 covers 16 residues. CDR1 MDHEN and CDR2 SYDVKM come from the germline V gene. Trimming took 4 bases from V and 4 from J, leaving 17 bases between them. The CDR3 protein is CASSSGPPQGNQPQHF. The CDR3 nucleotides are TGTGCCAGCAGTTCTGGTCCACCTCAGGGGAATCAGCCCCAGCATTTT.

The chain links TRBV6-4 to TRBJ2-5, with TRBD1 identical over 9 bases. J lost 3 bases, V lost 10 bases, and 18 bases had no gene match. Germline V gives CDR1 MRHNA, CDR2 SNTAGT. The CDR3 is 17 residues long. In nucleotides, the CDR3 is TGTGCCACCCCAAGGCACAGGGGGCTTCGGGGCAAAGAGACCCAGTACTTC. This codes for CATPRHRGLRGKETQYF.

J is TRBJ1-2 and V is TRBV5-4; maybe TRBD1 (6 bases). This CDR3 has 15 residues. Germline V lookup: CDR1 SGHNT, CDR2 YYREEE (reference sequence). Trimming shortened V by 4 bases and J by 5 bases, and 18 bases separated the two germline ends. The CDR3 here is CASSPGGGASYGYTF. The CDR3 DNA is TGTGCCAGCAGCCCCGGCGGGGGGGCTTCTTATGGCTACACCTTC. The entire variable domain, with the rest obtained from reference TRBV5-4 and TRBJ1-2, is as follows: ETGVTQSPTHLIKTRGQQVTLRCSSQSGHNTVSWYQQALGQGPQFIFQYYREEENGRGNFPPRFSGLQFPNYSSELNVNALELDDSALYLCASSPGGGASYGYTFGSGTRLTVV.

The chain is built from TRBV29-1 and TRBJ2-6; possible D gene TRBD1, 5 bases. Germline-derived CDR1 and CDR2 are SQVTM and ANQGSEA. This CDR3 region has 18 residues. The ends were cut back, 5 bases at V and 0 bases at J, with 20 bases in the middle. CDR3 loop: CSVFVIGHPPSGANVLTF. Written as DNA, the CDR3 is TGCAGCGTTTTTGTCATAGGACACCCACCCTCTGGGGCCAACGTCCTGACTTTC.

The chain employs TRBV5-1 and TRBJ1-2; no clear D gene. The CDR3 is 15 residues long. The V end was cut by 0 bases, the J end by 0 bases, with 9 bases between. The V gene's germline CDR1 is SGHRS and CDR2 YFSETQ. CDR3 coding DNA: TGCGCCAGCAGCTTGGTGGGAGAACCTAACTATGGCTACACCTTC. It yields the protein CASSLVGEPNYGYTF.

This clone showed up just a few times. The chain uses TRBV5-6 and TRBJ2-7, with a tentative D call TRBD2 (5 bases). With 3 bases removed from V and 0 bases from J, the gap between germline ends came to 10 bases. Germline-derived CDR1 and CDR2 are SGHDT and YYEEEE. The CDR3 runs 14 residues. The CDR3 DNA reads TGTGCCAGCAGCTCCCGGGATGCCTCCTACGAGCAGTACTTC. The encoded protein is CASSSRDASYEQYF.

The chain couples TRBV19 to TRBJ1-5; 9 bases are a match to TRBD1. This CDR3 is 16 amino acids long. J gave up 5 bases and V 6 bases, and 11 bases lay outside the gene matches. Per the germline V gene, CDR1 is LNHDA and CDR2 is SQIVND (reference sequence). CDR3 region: CASSPAWDRDDQPQHF. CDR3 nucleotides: TGTGCCAGTAGCCCGGCGTGGGACAGGGACGATCAGCCCCAGCATTTT.

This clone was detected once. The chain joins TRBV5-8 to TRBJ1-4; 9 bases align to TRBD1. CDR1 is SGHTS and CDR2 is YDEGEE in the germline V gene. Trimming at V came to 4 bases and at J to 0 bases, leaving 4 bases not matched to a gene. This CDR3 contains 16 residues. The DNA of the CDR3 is TGTGCCAGCAGCCTTGACAGGGGGTCAACTAATGAAAAACTGTTTTTT. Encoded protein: CASSLDRGSTNEKLFF. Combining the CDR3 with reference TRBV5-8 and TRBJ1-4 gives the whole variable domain EAGVTQSPTHLIKTRGQQATLRCSPISGHTSVYWYQQALGLGLQFLLWYDEGEERNRGNFPPRFSGRQFPNYSSELNVNALELEDSALYLCASSLDRGSTNEKLFFGSGTQLSVL.

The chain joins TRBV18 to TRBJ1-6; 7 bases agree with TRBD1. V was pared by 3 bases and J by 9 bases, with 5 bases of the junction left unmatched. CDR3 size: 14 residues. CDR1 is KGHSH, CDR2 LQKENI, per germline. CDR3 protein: CASSPAGGFSPLHF. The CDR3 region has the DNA TGTGCCAGCTCACCGGCAGGGGGATTTTCACCCCTCCACTTT.

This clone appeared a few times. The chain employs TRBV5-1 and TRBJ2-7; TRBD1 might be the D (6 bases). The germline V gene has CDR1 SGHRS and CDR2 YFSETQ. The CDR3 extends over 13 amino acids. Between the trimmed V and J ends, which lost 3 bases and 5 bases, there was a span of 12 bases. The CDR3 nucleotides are TGCGCCAGCAGCTACAGGGTTTCGCACGAGCAGTACTTC. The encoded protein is CASSYRVSHEQYF.